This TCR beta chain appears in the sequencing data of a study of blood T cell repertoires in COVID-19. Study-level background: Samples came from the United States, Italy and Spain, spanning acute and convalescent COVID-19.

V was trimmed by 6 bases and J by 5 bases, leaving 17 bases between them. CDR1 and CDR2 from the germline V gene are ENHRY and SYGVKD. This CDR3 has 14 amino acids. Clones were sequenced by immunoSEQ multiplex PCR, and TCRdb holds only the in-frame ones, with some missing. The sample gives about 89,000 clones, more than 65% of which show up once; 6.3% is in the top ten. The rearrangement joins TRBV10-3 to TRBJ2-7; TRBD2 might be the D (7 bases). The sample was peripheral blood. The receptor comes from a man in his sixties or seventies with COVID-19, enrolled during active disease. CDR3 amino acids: CAIRRGGSHDEQYF. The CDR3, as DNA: TGTGCCATCAGGAGGGGGGGTTCGCACGACGAGCAGTACTTC.